The sequence of this T cell receptor (beta chain) was determined in a study of shared clonotypes between healthy human individuals. On this clone: Its antigen is undetermined.

Trimming removed 0 bases at V and 7 bases at J, with 19 bases between. The germline V gene encodes CDR1 MRHNA and CDR2 SNTAGT. The CDR3 extends over 16 amino acids. Deep-level assay runs were performed. It was on ten immunoSEQ deep assay plates that unsorted PBMC DNA was sequenced. Profiled with immunoSEQ multiplex PCR; TCRdb holds only in-frame clones, not every one. The sample records about 490,000 clones, less than 80% being singletons. Overall study results and limits: The study sampled only blood, and tissue repertoires likely differ.

The gene calls are TRBV6-4 and TRBJ2-7; D remains unclear. The sequencing input was PBMCs. This TCR derives from a woman between 35 and 50 years old in good health. Some clones in this sample may be carry-over from other donors' samples. The CDR3 bases are TGTGCCAGCAGTGACTCGGACCCTAAAAGGCATTCGGAGCAGTACTTC. Translating it yields CASSDSDPKRHSEQYF.